Each of the 30 T cell receptor beta chains below was sequenced from the same sample in a study of T cell responses to AZD1222 COVID-19 vaccine. TCRdb's copy holds only in-frame clones and misses some; the assay was immunoSEQ multiplex PCR. The data show about 56,000 clones, 80% to 90% seen once. The specimen was peripheral blood, collected on day 0 of AZD1222 vaccination. These receptors were obtained from an adult in good health.

The rearrangement links TRBV6-1 to TRBJ1-1; tentative D call: TRBD1 (6 bases). CDR1 MNHNS and CDR2 SASEGT come from the germline V gene. Trimming removed 2 bases from V and 4 bases from J, with 11 bases in between. The CDR3 sequence is 14 residues long. The CDR3 region has the DNA TGTGCCAGCAGTGAACGGAGGGGGGGCACTGAAGCTTTCTTT. It encodes CASSERRGGTEAFF.

The chain has TRBV28 and TRBJ2-7; 9 bases match TRBD2. Germline V gene lookup returns CDR1 MDHEN and CDR2 SYDVKM. With V trimmed by 6 bases and J by 3 bases, 6 bases remained unmatched. This CDR3 has 14 residues. CDR3 sequence (DNA): TGTGCCAGCAGATTAGCGGGGGCCAACTACGAGCAGTACTTC. Protein sequence: CASRLAGANYEQYF.

This sequence joins TRBV6-5 and TRBJ1-2; D may be TRBD1 (6 bases). CDR1 and CDR2 from the germline V gene are MNHEY and SVGAGI. CDR3 length: 14 residues. Trimming took off 8 bases at V and 7 bases at J, with 20 bases between the two ends. The CDR3 spells CASRGTQGLGGYTF. CDR3 nucleotides: TGTGCCAGCCGGGGAACGCAGGGGCTAGGTGGCTACACCTTC.

The V and J genes are TRBV7-3 and TRBJ2-7; D remains ambiguous. The CDR3 length is 13 residues. Trimming left V 5 bases short and J 0 bases short, with 8 bases between. Germline lookup yields CDR1 SGHTA and CDR2 FQGTGA. For the CDR3, the DNA is TGTGCCAGCAGCCGCACACCCTCCTACGAGCAGTACTTC. This sequence encodes CASSRTPSYEQYF.

The genes are TRBV27 and TRBJ2-5; TRBD1 or TRBD2 may be the D gene (6 bases each). Germline V lookup: CDR1 MNHEY, CDR2 SMNVEV (reference sequence). The CDR3 is 14 amino acids. V gave up 1 base and J gave up 4 bases, with 10 bases separating them. CDR3 amino acids: CASSLLGGSETQYF. In DNA, the CDR3 is TGTGCCAGCAGTTTATTAGGGGGGTCAGAGACCCAGTACTTC.

This clone was detected a few times. The chain joins TRBV18 to TRBJ2-7; 7 bases agree with TRBD1. Trimming cost V 3 bases and J 3 bases; bases outside gene matches: 5. The CDR3 runs to 14 residues. Germline CDR1 is KGHSH and CDR2 is LQKENI. DNA for the CDR3: TGTGCCAGCTCACCGGACAGGACACACTACGAGCAGTACTTC. Translated: CASSPDRTHYEQYF. Looking up the rest from reference TRBV18 and TRBJ2-7 gives the full variable domain: NAGVMQNPRHLVRRRGQEARLRCSPMKGHSHVYWYRQLPEEGLKFMVYLQKENIIDESGMPKERFSAEFPKEGPSILRIQQVVRGDSAAYFCASSPDRTHYEQYFGPGTRLTVT.

The chain carries TRBV7-6 and TRBJ2-7; 9 bases are a match to TRBD1. Trimming took 5 bases from V and 2 from J; bases not matched to a gene: 7. In germline, CDR1 is SGHVS, CDR2 FNYEAQ. This CDR3 has 15 residues. DNA of the CDR3: TGTGCCAGCAGCCCGACCGGGACAGGGCCCTACGAGCAGTACTTC. This encodes CASSPTGTGPYEQYF. The full variable domain, in which reference TRBV7-6 and TRBJ2-7 provide the parts outside the CDR3, is GAGVSQSPRYKVTKRGQDVALRCDPISGHVSLYWYRQALGQGPEFLTYFNYEAQQDKSGLPNDRFSAERPEGSISTLTIQRTEQRDSAMYRCASSPTGTGPYEQYFGPGTRLTVT.

The chain joins TRBV7-9 to TRBJ2-3; 10 bases agree with TRBD1. CDR1 is SEHNR and CDR2 is FQNEAQ in the germline V gene (reference sequence). The CDR3 has 15 amino acids. V was pared by 3 bases and J by 5 bases, with 5 bases of the junction left unmatched. In DNA, the CDR3 is TGTGCCAGCAGCTTGGGGGACAGGGGCGTAGATACGCAGTATTTT. Amino acid sequence: CASSLGDRGVDTQYF.

This chain uses TRBV2 with TRBJ2-7; 11 bases map to TRBD1. This CDR3 spans 17 amino acids. After removal of 1 base from V and 1 base from J, the junction contained 6 bases not matched to a gene. Germline assignment: CDR1 SNHLY and CDR2 FYNNEI. CDR3 in amino acids: CASSEGAGTGGSYEQYF. The DNA of the CDR3 is TGTGCCAGCAGTGAAGGGGCCGGGACAGGGGGTTCCTACGAGCAGTACTTC.

The chain combines TRBV6-4 with TRBJ1-1; D is possibly TRBD1 (5 bases). Trimming took 9 bases from V and 1 from J, leaving 21 bases between them. The germline gives CDR1 MRHNA, CDR2 SNTAGT. CDR3 length equals 16 residues. Here the CDR3 DNA reads TGTGCCAGAGTAGCCCCTCCGCCCGACAGGAACACTGAAGCTTTCTTT. Translation gives CARVAPPPDRNTEAFF.

This clone was observed a few times. CDR3 sequence reads: CASRGTGANTGELFF. The CDR3 DNA reads TGTGCCAGTCGGGGGACAGGGGCGAACACCGGGGAGCTGTTTTTT. This chain links TRBV28 with TRBJ2-2; 10 bases align to TRBD1. Germline V lookup: CDR1 MDHEN, CDR2 SYDVKM. This CDR3 spans 15 amino acids. V lost 9 bases to trimming and J lost 0 bases; unmatched junction nucleotides: 4.

Here the CDR3 DNA reads TGTGCCAGCATTGGAGGACAGGGTCGTCCACCCCTCCACTTT. Protein: CASIGGQGRPPLHF. The chain is built from TRBV2 and TRBJ1-6; the match to TRBD1 covers 8 bases. Germline loops: CDR1 SNHLY, CDR2 FYNNEI. V was pared by 7 bases and J by 11 bases, with 10 bases of the junction left unmatched. The CDR3 runs 14 residues.

The chain couples TRBV4-2 to TRBJ1-1; unclear D gene. CDR3 length: 15 residues. Germline values: CDR1 LGHNA, CDR2 YNFKEQ. Deletions cut 0 bases from V and 2 bases from J, with 10 bases between. As DNA, the CDR3 is TGTGCCAGCAGCCAAGATAGGCAAGGAAACACTGAAGCTTTCTTT. Protein sequence: CASSQDRQGNTEAFF.

CDR3: CASSVLASGQETQYF. The CDR3 nucleotides are TGTGCCAGCAGCGTCCTAGCTAGCGGACAAGAGACCCAGTACTTC. This sequence joins TRBV9 and TRBJ2-5; 7 bases are shared with TRBD2. The CDR3 consists of 15 residues. Germline values: CDR1 SGDLS, CDR2 YYNGEE. With 2 bases clipped from V and 2 bases from J, the junction kept 6 bases outside the gene matches.

The chain employs TRBV7-9 and TRBJ1-2, with a tentative D call TRBD1 (6 bases). V was cut by 0 bases and J by 4 bases, with 9 bases left in between. The CDR3 consists of 14 residues. Germline V lookup: CDR1 SEHNR, CDR2 FQNEAQ (reference sequence). The CDR3 sequence: CASSLADRPYGYTF. The CDR3 DNA reads TGTGCCAGCAGCTTAGCTGACAGGCCCTATGGCTACACCTTC.

The chain employs TRBV4-1 and TRBJ1-1, with a weak D call TRBD1 (6 bases). CDR3 length: 14 amino acids. The V and J ends lost 8 bases and 4 bases respectively, with 17 bases between them. Germline values: CDR1 MGHRA, CDR2 YSYEKL. CDR3 residues: CASQDRTGSTEAFF. CDR3 in DNA: TGCGCCAGCCAAGACAGGACCGGGAGCACTGAAGCTTTCTTT.

This clone came up a few times. The same CDR3 can be traced to other DNA sequences in this sample. V and J are TRBV11-3 and TRBJ2-3; D call uncertain. The CDR3 covers 14 residues. Trimming took off 1 base at V and 0 bases at J, with 5 bases between the two ends. CDR1 and CDR2 from the germline V gene are SGHNT and YENEEA. In DNA, the CDR3 is TGTGCCAGCAGCTTAGGGGCAAGCACAGATACGCAGTATTTT. Its translation: CASSLGASTDTQYF.

In DNA, the CDR3 is TGTGCCAGCAGGAGGACGGTCGGGCAACTGTTTTTT. This codes for CASRRTVGQLFF. The chain combines TRBV2 with TRBJ1-4; unclear D gene. The CDR3 is 12 residues long. Trimming left V 6 bases short and J 12 bases short, with 14 bases between. CDR1 is SNHLY, CDR2 FYNNEI, per germline.

This chain joins TRBV6-5 and TRBJ2-7; TRBD1 agrees at 10 bases. With V trimmed by 6 bases and J by 7 bases, 12 bases remained unmatched. Germline V gene data show CDR1 as MNHEY and CDR2 as SVGAGI. This CDR3 comprises 15 residues. DNA of the CDR3: TGTGCCAGCAGGTTTTTGGGACAGGGGTCGGGAGAGCAGTACTTC. Its protein is CASRFLGQGSGEQYF.

The DNA for the CDR3 is TGTGCCAGCAGCGTCAGGGAAGATACGCAGTATTTT. Translation: CASSVREDTQYF. The chain links TRBV9 to TRBJ2-3; TRBD1 is a possible D gene (5 bases). CDR1 is SGDLS, CDR2 YYNGEE, per germline. The length of the CDR3 is 12 residues. V was cut by 2 bases and J by 5 bases, with 6 bases left in between. Full variable domain (rest looked up from reference TRBV9 and TRBJ2-3): DSGVTQTPKHLITATGQRVTLRCSPRSGDLSVYWYQQSLDQGLQFLIQYYNGEERAKGNILERFSAQQFPDLHSELNLSSLELGDSALYFCASSVREDTQYFGPGTRLTVL.

The chain has TRBV5-3 and TRBJ1-3; 9 bases fit TRBD1. TRBV5-3 is recorded as an ORF, its role being uncertain. The V segment lost 3 bases and the J segment 0 bases; nucleotides outside the gene matches: 4. This CDR3 is 16 amino acids long. Written as DNA, the CDR3 is TGTGCCAGAAGCTGGACAGGGGCCGACTCTGGAAACACCATATATTTT. Residues: CARSWTGADSGNTIYF.

Only a few counts were recorded for this clone. This chain joins TRBV27 and TRBJ1-1, with D possibly TRBD1 on 5 matching bases. The V and J ends lost 2 bases and 4 bases respectively, with 11 bases between them. Germline V gives CDR1 MNHEY, CDR2 SMNVEV (reference sequence). The CDR3 runs to 14 residues. For the CDR3, the DNA is TGTGCCAGCAGTTTAGGAGGGGCGGGCACTGAAGCTTTCTTT. Encoded protein: CASSLGGAGTEAFF.

The V gene is TRBV28, the J gene TRBJ1-5, with a possible D match to TRBD1 (5 bases). Deletions cut 5 bases from V and 0 bases from J, with 11 bases between. Per the germline V gene, CDR1 is MDHEN and CDR2 is SYDVKM. The CDR3 has 15 residues. CDR3 DNA: TGTGCCAGCAGTGGGGCGGGGCTTAGCAATCAGCCCCAGCATTTT. Protein product: CASSGAGLSNQPQHF.

V and J are TRBV19 and TRBJ1-5; weak D call: TRBD1 (6 bases). V was cut by 7 bases and J by 0 bases, with 19 bases left in between. The CDR3 covers 17 residues. The V gene's germline CDR1 is LNHDA and CDR2 SQIVND (reference sequence). The DNA for the CDR3 is TGTGCCAGTAAGGGGGTACACCTACCTTATAGCAATCAGCCCCAGCATTTT. Protein product: CASKGVHLPYSNQPQHF.

The V gene is TRBV19, the J gene TRBJ2-7; TRBD2 is a possible D gene (5 bases). Germline loops: CDR1 LNHDA, CDR2 SQIVND (reference sequence). Trimming cost V 1 base and J 5 bases, with 15 bases left between them. The CDR3 extends over 15 amino acids. CDR3 DNA: TGTGCCAGTAGTATAGGAAGCCTAGCTTGGGACGAGCAGTACTTC. Residues: CASSIGSLAWDEQYF.

The J gene is TRBJ2-1, the V gene TRBV4-2; 10 positions match TRBD1. CDR1 is LGHNA and CDR2 is YNFKEQ in the germline V gene. Losses at the gene ends were 2 bases for V and 3 bases for J; bases not matched to a gene: 4. This CDR3 is built from 16 residues. This CDR3 is CASSQTGTGDYNEQFF. CDR3 nucleotides: TGTGCCAGCAGCCAAACCGGGACAGGGGACTACAATGAGCAGTTCTTC.

V gene TRBV7-3 combines with J gene TRBJ1-6; D not certain. The length of the CDR3 is 14 residues. The germline V and J ends were trimmed by 1 base and 10 bases, with 11 bases remaining between them. Per germline, CDR1 SGHTA and CDR2 FQGTGA. Here the CDR3 DNA reads TGTGCCAGCAGCTTAAATTCAGGCCAATCACCCCTCCACTTT. Residues: CASSLNSGQSPLHF.

The chain joins TRBV5-6 to TRBJ2-5; D unclear. Trimming pared 0 bases from V and 1 base from J, leaving 10 bases between. This CDR3 comprises 15 residues. Germline CDR1 SGHDT, CDR2 YYEEEE. This CDR3 is CASSLVSMIQETQYF. The CDR3 coding sequence is TGTGCCAGCAGCTTGGTGTCCATGATCCAAGAGACCCAGTACTTC.

The CDR3 loop reads CASSLGKGQGAITEAFF. CDR3 DNA sequence: TGCGCCAGCAGCTTGGGTAAGGGACAGGGGGCGATCACTGAAGCTTTCTTT. The rearrangement links TRBV5-1 to TRBJ1-1; TRBD1 matches 12 bases. In germline, CDR1 is SGHRS, CDR2 YFSETQ. The CDR3 contains 17 residues. Trimming at V came to 0 bases and at J to 4 bases, leaving 7 bases not matched to a gene. Using reference TRBV5-1 and TRBJ1-1 for the parts outside the CDR3, the full variable domain is KAGVTQTPRYLIKTRGQQVTLSCSPISGHRSVSWYQQTPGQGLQFLFEYFSETQRNKGNFPGRFSGRQFSNSRSEMNVSTLELGDSALYLCASSLGKGQGAITEAFFGQGTRLTVV.

The rearrangement joins TRBV6-6 to TRBJ1-1; 11 bases map to TRBD1. Germline assignment: CDR1 MNHNY and CDR2 SVGAGI (reference sequence). Losses at the gene ends were 4 bases for V and 4 bases for J; bases not matched to a gene: 8. The CDR3 contains 16 residues. CDR3 sequence (DNA): TGTGCCAGCAGTTCTGGGTCCGGGACAGGGGGCACTGAAGCTTTCTTT. Protein: CASSSGSGTGGTEAFF.